The next 8 T cell receptor beta chains were all read from a single sample in a study of shared clonotypes between healthy human individuals. Using immunoSEQ multiplex PCR, the repertoire was profiled, and TCRdb retains in-frame clones only, with some absent. The table has approximately 500,000 clones, over 75% seen once. Sequenced input: PBMCs. These receptors were obtained from a woman aged 40-49 years in good health. Some clones in this sample may be carry-over from other donors' samples.

The V gene is TRBV30, the J gene TRBJ2-5; 9 bases are a match to TRBD2. With the DNA end fitting TRBJ2-7 better, the J assignment may be wrong. This CDR3 region has 14 residues. Per the germline V gene, CDR1 is GTSNPN and CDR2 is SVGIG (reference sequence). The CDR3 DNA sequence: TGTGCCTGGAGTGTAGCGGGGGGTGGCTACGAGCAGTACTTC. Its translation is CAWSVAGGGYEQYF.

The V gene is TRBV7-8, the J gene TRBJ1-5; D may be TRBD1 (6 bases). V was clipped by 1 base and J by 4 bases, with 11 bases between them. Germline V lookup: CDR1 SGHVS, CDR2 FQNEAQ. There are 15 residues in the CDR3. CDR3 in amino acids: CASSLEGGRNQPQHF. In nucleotides, the CDR3 is TGTGCCAGCAGCTTAGAAGGGGGGCGGAATCAGCCCCAGCATTTT. Filled out from reference TRBV7-8 and TRBJ1-5, the complete variable domain reads GAGVSQSPRYKVAKRGQDVALRCDPISGHVSLFWYQQALGQGPEFLTYFQNEAQLDKSGLPSDRFFAERPEGSVSTLKIQRTQQEDSAVYLCASSLEGGRNQPQHFGDGTRLSIL.

The V gene is TRBV5-6, the J gene TRBJ2-3; D tentatively reads TRBD1 or TRBD2 (6 bases each). The germline CDR1 and CDR2 sequences are SGHDT and YYEEEE. The CDR3 totals 14 residues. The V end lost 4 bases, the J end lost 2 bases, and 11 bases lay between the germline ends. In DNA form, the CDR3 reads TGTGCCAGCAGCCTGGCGGGACACACAGATACGCAGTATTTT. Translation: CASSLAGHTDTQYF.

This clone was picked up a small number of times. The CDR3 nucleotides read TGTGCCAGCAGCTTGGGGGGCGCAGATCTCTATGGCTACACCTTC. It is translated as CASSLGGADLYGYTF. V gene TRBV5-4 combines with J gene TRBJ1-2; D is possibly TRBD1 (5 bases). This CDR3 comprises 15 residues. Trimming cost V 0 bases and J 4 bases, with 13 bases left between them. Looked up from germline, CDR1 is SGHNT and CDR2 is YYREEE (reference sequence).

The chain recombines TRBV10-3 with TRBJ2-1; D unclear. The V gene's germline CDR1 is ENHRY and CDR2 SYGVKD. The CDR3 spans 12 residues. V shed 8 bases and J shed 0 bases, with 5 bases lying between them. In nucleotides, the CDR3 is TGTGCCATCGGCGACTCCTACAATGAGCAGTTCTTC. Amino acids: CAIGDSYNEQFF.

The rearrangement uses TRBV10-3 and TRBJ1-5; no clear D. Germline-derived CDR1 and CDR2 are ENHRY and SYGVKD. The V and J ends lost 0 bases and 4 bases respectively, with 10 bases between them. This CDR3 is built from 15 residues. CDR3 bases: TGTGCCATCAGTGAGTCGAGGGCAGATAATCAGCCCCAGCATTTT. It is translated as CAISESRADNQPQHF.

The V gene is TRBV7-2, the J gene TRBJ2-1, with D possibly matching TRBD1 (5 bases). V lost 0 bases, J lost 6 bases, and 6 bases lay in between. Germline V gene data show CDR1 as SGHTA and CDR2 as FQGNSA. The CDR3 has 13 residues. CDR3 nucleotides: TGTGCCAGCAGCTTAGCGGGGCGCAATGAGCAGTTCTTC. Its translation is CASSLAGRNEQFF.

The chain uses TRBV28 and TRBJ1-5, with 8 bases fitting TRBD1. Germline V gene sequence: CDR1 MDHEN, CDR2 SYDVKM. The V segment lost 5 bases and the J segment 0 bases; nucleotides outside the gene matches: 12. The CDR3 length is 18 residues. In DNA form, the CDR3 reads TGTGCCAGCAGTAGCGACAGGGGACGAACCTATAGCAATCAGCCCCAGCATTTT. Translation gives CASSSDRGRTYSNQPQHF.